This T cell receptor beta chain was captured in a study of cytomegalovirus exposure and HLA in healthy donors. Study observations and caveats: Another analysis was done later, and it associated around 15,000 TCR beta sequences with HLA alleles at 0.05 false discovery rate. Most observed TCR sequences were rare, whereas some public TCRs were detected in many donors. Follow-up analysis seemed to connect common viral pathogens with several of the most significant clusters identified. The classifier was said to identify cytomegalovirus status with high specificity and sensitivity.

Details on this clone: Its antigen is currently unknown.

The V end was cut by 5 bases, the J end by 5 bases, with 13 bases between. The CDR3 is made up of 13 amino acids. The germline gives CDR1 SGHRS, CDR2 YFSETQ. PCR primers comprised 60 Vbeta and 13 Jbeta primers. Here immunoSEQ multiplex PCR was the method, and the copy in TCRdb shows in-frame clones only, minus some. Of some 98,000 clones listed, 81% are singletons. Sample: PBMCs. This chain joins TRBV5-1 and TRBJ2-5, with a weak D call TRBD1 (6 bases). The sequence was obtained from a man aged 35 to 55 in good health and CMV-seronegative. In nucleotides, the CDR3 is TGCGCCAGCAGTTCCAATAGGGGGGAGACCCAGTACTTC. This gives the protein CASSSNRGETQYF.